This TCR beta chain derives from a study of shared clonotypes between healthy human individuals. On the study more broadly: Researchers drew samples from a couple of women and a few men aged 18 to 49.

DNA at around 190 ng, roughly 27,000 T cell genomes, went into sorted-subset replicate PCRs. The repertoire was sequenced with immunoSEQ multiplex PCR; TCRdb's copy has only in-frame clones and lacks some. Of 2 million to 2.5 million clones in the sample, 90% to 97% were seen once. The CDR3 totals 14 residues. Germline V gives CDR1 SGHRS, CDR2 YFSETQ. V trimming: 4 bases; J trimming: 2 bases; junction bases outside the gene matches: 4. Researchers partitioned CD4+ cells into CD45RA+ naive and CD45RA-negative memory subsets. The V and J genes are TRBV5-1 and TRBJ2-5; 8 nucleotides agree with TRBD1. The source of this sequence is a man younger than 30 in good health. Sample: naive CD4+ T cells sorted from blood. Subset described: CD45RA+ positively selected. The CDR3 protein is CASSKQGDQETQYF. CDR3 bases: TGCGCCAGCAGCAAACAGGGGGATCAAGAGACCCAGTACTTC.